This TCR beta chain was found in a study of T cell clonality in common variable immunodeficiency. Study results and caveats: What drives increased CVID clonality needs T cell subpopulation sequencing. Repertoire-complication correlations in CVID were limited by patient heterogeneity. Fewer deletions and N-nucleotide insertions were reportedly seen in common variable immunodeficiency TCR beta sequences.

Reduced serum IgG, IgA and/or IgM plus specific antibody deficiency defined CVID. CVID subjects had received replacement immunoglobulin for at least one year. In regard to this clone: Its target is not known. Read data end 3 residues before the CDR3 end; the end is taken from the germline J gene.

Some clones are missing from TCRdb's copy, which holds only in-frame ones; the method was immunoSEQ multiplex PCR. The record shows roughly 14,000 clones for this sample, with no singletons present. The CDR3 has 16 amino acids. The V end was cut by 8 bases, the J end by 0 bases, with 17 bases between. Per the germline V gene, CDR1 is MNHEY and CDR2 is SVGEGT. The rearrangement uses TRBV6-2 or TRBV6-3 and TRBJ1-5; D is perhaps TRBD1 (5 bases). This TCR came from a human donor with common variable immunodeficiency. The source material was peripheral blood mononuclear cells. The CDR3 bases that were read are TGTGCCAGCCTCCCCCGGGGGGGTGGTAGCAATCAGCCC. Translation gives CASLPRGGGSNQP. The CDR3 as a whole reads CASLPRGGGSNQPQHF.